This T cell receptor beta chain was documented in a study of blood T cell repertoires in COVID-19. Overall study context: Sources were T cells, B-cell-depleted T cells, or PBMCs; the material itself was cDNA or gDNA.

Sequencing was performed with immunoSEQ multiplex PCR; in TCRdb, only in-frame clones are kept and a portion is missing. The sample contains fewer than 400,000 clones, roughly nine tenths of which appear only once. V gave up 2 bases and J gave up 7 bases, with 6 bases separating them. The CDR3 has 13 residues. This clone was detected only once. The sequence was obtained from a woman aged 25 to 45 with COVID-19, enrolled during active disease. Sequencing input: peripheral blood. The V call is TRBV12-3 or TRBV12-4, the J call TRBJ1-6; D not resolved. CDR3 nucleotides: TGTGCCAGCAGTTTACAGTCGAATTCACCCCTCCACTTT. Translation gives CASSLQSNSPLHF.